This T cell receptor beta chain came from a study of blood T cell repertoires in COVID-19. As for the study in general: Acute and convalescent COVID-19 samples came from the United States, Italy and Spain.

Data came from immunoSEQ multiplex PCR; TCRdb stores just in-frame clones and leaves some out. The sample yields about 200,000 clones, around 92% seen once. Which cohort a participant joined came from the clinical history participants gave. Losses at the gene ends were 5 bases for V and 0 bases for J; bases not matched to a gene: 3. Germline V gives CDR1 SNHLY, CDR2 FYNNEI. The CDR3 runs 15 residues. The sample consisted of PBMCs or T cells enriched from blood (not recorded which). The sequence was collected from a woman aged 18-29 years who had recovered from COVID-19. The chain combines TRBV2 with TRBJ2-3; 9 nucleotides align to TRBD2. In DNA, the CDR3 is TGTGCCAGCAGTAGACTAGCGGCTAGCACAGATACGCAGTATTTT. It yields the protein CASSRLAASTDTQYF.